This T cell receptor beta chain was sequenced for a study of OX40 agonist ivuxolimab in advanced cancers. The overall study: People in dose escalation had one of these cancers: hepatocellular carcinoma, melanoma, renal cell or head and neck cancer.

CDR3 length equals 14 residues. CDR1 SGHRS and CDR2 YFSETQ come from the germline V gene. Between the trimmed V and J ends, which lost 0 bases and 5 bases, there was a span of 9 bases. Repertoires were generated with immunoSEQ multiplex PCR, while TCRdb's copy carries only in-frame clones and drops some. The sample lists tens of thousands of clones, roughly 80% occurring once. Study-level results: CD4+ and CD8+ T cells in blood underwent clonal expansion by week 6 at 0.1 to 3.0 mg/kg.

This clone was found once. The antigen is unknown. The rearrangement uses TRBV5-1 and TRBJ2-1; D is unclear. Sequenced here: CD4+ or CD8+ T cells sorted from blood, sampled in a trial of the OX40 agonist ivuxolimab. The source is an adult with an advanced solid tumor such as melanoma, head and neck, liver or kidney cancer. The CDR3 DNA reads as TGCGCCAGCAGCTTGGTCGACCCCGACAATGAGCAGTTCTTC. The encoded protein is CASSLVDPDNEQFF.